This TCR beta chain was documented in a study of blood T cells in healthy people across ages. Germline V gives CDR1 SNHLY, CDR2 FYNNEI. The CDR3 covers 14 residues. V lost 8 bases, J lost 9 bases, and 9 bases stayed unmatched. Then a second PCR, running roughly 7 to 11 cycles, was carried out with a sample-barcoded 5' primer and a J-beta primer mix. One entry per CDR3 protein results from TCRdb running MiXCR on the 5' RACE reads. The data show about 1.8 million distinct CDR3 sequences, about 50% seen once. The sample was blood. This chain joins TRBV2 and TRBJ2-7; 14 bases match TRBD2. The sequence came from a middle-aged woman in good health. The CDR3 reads CASRGTSGGRGQYF. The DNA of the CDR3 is TGTGCCAGCCGGGGGACTAGCGGGGGACGAGGGCAGTACTTC.